The rows below give T cell receptor beta chains drawn from one sample of a study of cytomegalovirus exposure and HLA in healthy donors. Sequencing used immunoSEQ multiplex PCR; TCRdb keeps in-frame clones, though not all of them. The sample has roughly 170,000 clones; roughly 88% are singletons. Sequenced: PBMCs. The receptors shown here come from a girl aged 2 to 9 in good health and CMV-seropositive. Each CDR3 is given with its conserved first and last residue. A D gene is named only where the DNA matches it firmly. Some rows have no size entry. The others give once, few or many, or a class for an expanded clone.

CASRKVGGGGYEQYF	TGCGCCAGCAGGAAGGTGGGGGGAGGAGGATACGAGCAGTACTTC	-	TRBJ2-7	TRBV5-1	-
CASSPQGSNQPQHF	TGTGCCAGCTCCCCCCAGGGAAGCAATCAGCCCCAGCATTTT	-	TRBJ1-5	TRBV6-1	-
CASSLTGSYEQYF	TGTGCCAGCAGCTTGACGGGCTCCTACGAGCAGTACTTC	-	TRBJ2-7	TRBV5-5	once
CASSTGGFGNTIYF	TGTGCCAGTAGTACGGGTGGTTTCGGGAACACCATATATTTT	-	TRBJ1-3	TRBV19	-
CATSRDPTLAGGPNEQYF	TGTGCCACCAGCAGAGATCCCACGCTAGCGGGAGGGCCCAACGAGCAGTACTTC	TRBD2	TRBJ2-7	TRBV15	once
CASSPGQGGTLTNEKLFF	TGCGCCAGCAGCCCGGGACAGGGAGGGACTTTAACTAATGAAAAACTGTTTTTT	TRBD1	TRBJ1-4	TRBV5-1	-
CASSIRHGSYEQYF	TGTGCCAGTAGTATTAGACATGGATCCTACGAGCAGTACTTC	-	TRBJ2-7	TRBV19	-
CASSPGGTPNYGYTF	TGTGCCAGCAGCCCCGGGGGGACTCCTAACTATGGCTACACCTTC	-	TRBJ1-2	TRBV7-9	-
CASSSTGTNSGNTIYF	TGCGCCAGCAGCTCGACCGGGACAAACTCTGGAAACACCATATATTTT	-	TRBJ1-3	TRBV5-1	-
CASSRGPNTEAFF	TGTGCCAGTAGTAGAGGGCCAAACACTGAAGCTTTCTTT	-	TRBJ1-1	TRBV19	-
CASSDWRTGARWPQHF	TGTGCCAGCAGTGATTGGAGGACAGGGGCTAGGTGGCCCCAGCATTTT	TRBD1	TRBJ1-5	TRBV6-1	-
CAISGQGIRTEAFF	TGTGCCATCAGCGGACAGGGGATCCGTACTGAAGCTTTCTTT	TRBD1	TRBJ1-1	TRBV10-3	-
CASTGAGSTDTQYF	TGTGCCAGCACCGGAGCGGGTAGCACAGATACGCAGTATTTT	-	TRBJ2-3	TRBV6-6	many
CASSRVAGGPPYEQYF	TGCGCCAGCAGCCGAGTAGCGGGAGGGCCCCCCTACGAGCAGTACTTC	TRBD2	TRBJ2-7	TRBV4-1	-
CATSRARDTGELFF	TGTGCCACCAGCAGAGCTCGGGACACCGGGGAGCTGTTTTTT	-	TRBJ2-2	TRBV15	-
CASSPGTFNEQYF	TGTGCCAGCAGTCCCGGGACTTTCAACGAGCAGTACTTC	-	TRBJ2-7	TRBV27	-
CASSPRQVRHEQYF	TGCGCCAGCAGCCCAAGACAGGTGCGACACGAGCAGTACTTC	-	TRBJ2-7	TRBV5-1	-
CAWSPIDREHYGYTF	TGTGCCTGGAGCCCCATTGACAGGGAACACTATGGCTACACCTTC	TRBD1	TRBJ1-2	TRBV30	once
CASSLAESWPGELFF	TGCGCCAGCAGCCTGGCCGAATCCTGGCCCGGGGAGCTGTTTTTT	-	TRBJ2-2	TRBV5-1	-
CASSQEGQLPTANEKLFF	TGTGCCAGCAGCCAAGAGGGGCAACTTCCTACAGCTAATGAAAAACTGTTTTTT	-	TRBJ1-4	TRBV4-2	-
CASSESLDYLYGYTF	TGTGCCAGCAGTGAATCCCTCGACTACCTCTATGGCTACACCTTC	-	TRBJ1-2	TRBV25-1	-
CASSQEGSRRNQPQHF	TGCGCCAGCAGCCAAGAGGGGAGCCGTCGGAATCAGCCCCAGCATTTT	-	TRBJ1-5	TRBV4-1	-
CASSEATSADTQYF	TGTGCCAGCAGTGAAGCGACTAGCGCAGATACGCAGTATTTT	TRBD2	TRBJ2-3	TRBV2	-
CASRGDSRPDTQYF	TGTGCCAGCAGGGGGGACTCACGCCCAGATACGCAGTATTTT	-	TRBJ2-3	TRBV2	-
CASSFIPGGYTF	TGTGCCAGCAGTTTTATTCCGGGGGGCTACACCTTC	-	TRBJ1-2	TRBV28	-
CASTTGGSGRGELFF	TGTGCCAGTACAACCGGGGGTAGCGGGAGAGGGGAGCTGTTTTTT	TRBD2	TRBJ2-2	TRBV19	-
CASSSLAGGVNEQFF	TGTGCCAGCAGTTCACTAGCGGGAGGAGTCAATGAGCAGTTCTTC	TRBD2	TRBJ2-1	TRBV6-6	-
CASSLGDSTDTQYF	TGCGCCAGCAGCTTGGGGGACTCCACAGATACGCAGTATTTT	-	TRBJ2-3	TRBV5-1	-
CASSLGPLGDEQFF	TGTGCCAGCAGCTTAGGACCCCTAGGGGATGAGCAGTTCTTC	-	TRBJ2-1	TRBV7-3	-
CAISGGLEHHNEQFF	TGTGCCATCAGTGGGGGCTTGGAGCACCACAATGAGCAGTTCTTC	-	TRBJ2-1	TRBV10-3	-
CASSVVQGADTQYF	TGTGCCAGCAGCGTAGTTCAGGGGGCAGATACGCAGTATTTT	TRBD1	TRBJ2-3	TRBV9	-